This T cell receptor (beta chain) emerged from a study of OX40 agonist ivuxolimab in advanced cancers. Study as a whole: Partial responses were achieved by three patients, of whom one had hepatocellular carcinoma and two had cutaneous melanoma.

This CDR3 is 14 amino acids long. Trimming shortened V by 7 bases and J by 8 bases, and 19 bases separated the two germline ends. CDR1 is SGHRS and CDR2 is YFSETQ in the germline V gene. The data were produced by immunoSEQ multiplex PCR, yet TCRdb's version contains in-frame clones alone and is incomplete. The profile shows some 50,000 clones, over 65% of them singletons. Material: CD4+ or CD8+ T cells sorted from blood, obtained in a trial of the OX40 agonist ivuxolimab. The sequence derives from an adult with an advanced solid tumor such as melanoma, head and neck, liver or kidney cancer. The rearrangement links TRBV5-1 to TRBJ2-1, with a tentative D call TRBD1 (6 bases). The CDR3 region is CASCRQEPRDEQFF. The CDR3 coding sequence is TGCGCCAGCTGTAGACAGGAACCGAGGGATGAGCAGTTCTTC. The full variable domain, with the rest looked up from reference TRBV5-1 and TRBJ2-1, is KAGVTQTPRYLIKTRGQQVTLSCSPISGHRSVSWYQQTPGQGLQFLFEYFSETQRNKGNFPGRFSGRQFSNSRSEMNVSTLELGDSALYLCASCRQEPRDEQFFGPGTRLTVL.